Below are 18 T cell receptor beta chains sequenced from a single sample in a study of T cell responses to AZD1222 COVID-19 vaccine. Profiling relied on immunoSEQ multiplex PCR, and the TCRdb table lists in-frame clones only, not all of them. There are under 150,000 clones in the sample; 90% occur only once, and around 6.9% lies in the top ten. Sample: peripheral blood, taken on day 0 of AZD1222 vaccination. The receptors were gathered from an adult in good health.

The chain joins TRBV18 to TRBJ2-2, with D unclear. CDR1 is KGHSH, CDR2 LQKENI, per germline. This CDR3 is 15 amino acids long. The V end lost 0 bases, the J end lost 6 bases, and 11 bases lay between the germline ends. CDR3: CASSPPATRAGELFF. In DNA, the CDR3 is TGTGCCAGCTCACCACCCGCCACCCGGGCCGGGGAGCTGTTTTTT.

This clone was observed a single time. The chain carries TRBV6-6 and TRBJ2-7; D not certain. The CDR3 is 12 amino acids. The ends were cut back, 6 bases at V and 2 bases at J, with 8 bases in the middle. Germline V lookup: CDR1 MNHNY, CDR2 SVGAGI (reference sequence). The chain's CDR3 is CASSPATYEQYF. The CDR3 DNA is TGTGCCAGCAGCCCTGCCACCTACGAGCAGTACTTC.

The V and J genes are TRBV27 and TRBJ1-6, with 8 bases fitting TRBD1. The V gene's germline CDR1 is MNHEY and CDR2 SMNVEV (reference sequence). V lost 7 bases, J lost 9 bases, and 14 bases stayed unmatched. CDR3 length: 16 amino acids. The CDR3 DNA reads TGTGCCAGCAAACACAATCCCGGACAGGGAGGTTCACCCCTCCACTTT. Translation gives CASKHNPGQGGSPLHF.

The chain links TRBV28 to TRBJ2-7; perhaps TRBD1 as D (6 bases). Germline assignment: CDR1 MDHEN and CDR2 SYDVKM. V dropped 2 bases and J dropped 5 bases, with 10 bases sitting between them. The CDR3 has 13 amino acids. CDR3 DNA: TGTGCCAGCAGTTTACCCCACAGGGACGAGCAGTACTTC. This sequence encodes CASSLPHRDEQYF.

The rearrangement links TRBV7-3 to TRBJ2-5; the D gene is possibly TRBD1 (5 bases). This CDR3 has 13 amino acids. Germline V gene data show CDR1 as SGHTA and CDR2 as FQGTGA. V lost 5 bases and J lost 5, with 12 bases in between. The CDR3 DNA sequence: TGTGCCAGCAGCCCCAGGGATCGGGAGACCCAGTACTTC. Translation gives CASSPRDRETQYF.

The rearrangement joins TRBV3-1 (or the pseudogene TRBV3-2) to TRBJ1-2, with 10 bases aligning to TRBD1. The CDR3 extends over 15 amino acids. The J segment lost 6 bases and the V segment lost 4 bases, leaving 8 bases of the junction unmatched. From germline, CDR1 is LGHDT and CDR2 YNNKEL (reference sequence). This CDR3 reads CASSPPGQGKDGYTF. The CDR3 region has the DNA TGTGCCAGCAGCCCACCGGGACAGGGGAAGGATGGCTACACCTTC.

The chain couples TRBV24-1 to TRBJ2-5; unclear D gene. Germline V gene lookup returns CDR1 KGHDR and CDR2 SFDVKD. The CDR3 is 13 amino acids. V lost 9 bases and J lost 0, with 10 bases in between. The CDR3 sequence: CATLRPDQETQYF. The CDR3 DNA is TGTGCCACCCTAAGACCGGACCAAGAGACCCAGTACTTC.

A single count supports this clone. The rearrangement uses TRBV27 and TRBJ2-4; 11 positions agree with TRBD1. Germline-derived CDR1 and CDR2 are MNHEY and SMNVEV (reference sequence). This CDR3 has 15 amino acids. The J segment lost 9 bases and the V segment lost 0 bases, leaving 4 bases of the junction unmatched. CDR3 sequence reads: CASSLSGGTGGIQYF. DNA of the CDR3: TGTGCCAGCAGTTTATCAGGCGGGACAGGGGGCATTCAGTACTTC.

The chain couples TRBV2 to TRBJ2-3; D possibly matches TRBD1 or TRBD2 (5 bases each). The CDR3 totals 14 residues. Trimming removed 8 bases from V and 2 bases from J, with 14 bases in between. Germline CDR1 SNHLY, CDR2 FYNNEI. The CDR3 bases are TGTGCCAGCGAAGGGGACGGAGCCACAGATACGCAGTATTTT. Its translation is CASEGDGATDTQYF.

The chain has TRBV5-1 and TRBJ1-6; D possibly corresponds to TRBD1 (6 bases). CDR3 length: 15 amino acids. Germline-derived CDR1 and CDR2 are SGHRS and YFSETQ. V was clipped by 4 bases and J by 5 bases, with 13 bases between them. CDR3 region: CASSIGQPHNSPLHF. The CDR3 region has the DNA TGCGCCAGCAGCATAGGACAGCCCCATAATTCACCCCTCCACTTT.

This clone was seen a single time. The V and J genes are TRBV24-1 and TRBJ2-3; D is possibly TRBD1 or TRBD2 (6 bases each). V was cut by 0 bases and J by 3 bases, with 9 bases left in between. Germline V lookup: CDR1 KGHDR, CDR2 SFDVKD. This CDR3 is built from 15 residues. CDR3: CATSDLGGPTDTQYF. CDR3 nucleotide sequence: TGTGCCACCAGTGATTTGGGGGGGCCGACAGATACGCAGTATTTT.

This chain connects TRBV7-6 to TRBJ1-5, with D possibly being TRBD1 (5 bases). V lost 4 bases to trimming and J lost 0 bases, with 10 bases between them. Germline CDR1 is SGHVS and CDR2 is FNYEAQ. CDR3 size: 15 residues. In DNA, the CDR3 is TGTGCCAGCAGCTCTCGACAGTATAGCAATCAGCCCCAGCATTTT. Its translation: CASSSRQYSNQPQHF.

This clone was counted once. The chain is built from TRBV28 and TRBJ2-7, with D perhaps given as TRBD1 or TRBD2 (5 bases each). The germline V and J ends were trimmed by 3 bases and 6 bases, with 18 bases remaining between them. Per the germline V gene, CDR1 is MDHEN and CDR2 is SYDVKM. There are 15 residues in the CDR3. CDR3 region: CASSFGARRMGEQYF. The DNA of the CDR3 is TGTGCCAGCAGTTTCGGGGCCCGTAGGATGGGCGAGCAGTACTTC.

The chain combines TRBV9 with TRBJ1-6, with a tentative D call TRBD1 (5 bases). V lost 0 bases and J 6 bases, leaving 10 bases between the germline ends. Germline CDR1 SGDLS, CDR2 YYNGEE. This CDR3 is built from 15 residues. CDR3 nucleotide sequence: TGTGCCAGCAGCGTAGACGGGGCGGGTAATTCACCCCTCCACTTT. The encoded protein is CASSVDGAGNSPLHF.

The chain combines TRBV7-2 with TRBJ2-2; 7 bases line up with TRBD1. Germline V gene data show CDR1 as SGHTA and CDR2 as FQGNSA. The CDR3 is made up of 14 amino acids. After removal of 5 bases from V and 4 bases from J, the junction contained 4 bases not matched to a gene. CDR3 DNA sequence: TGTGCCAGCAGCCGGACAGGCGCCACCGGGGAGCTGTTTTTT. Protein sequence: CASSRTGATGELFF.

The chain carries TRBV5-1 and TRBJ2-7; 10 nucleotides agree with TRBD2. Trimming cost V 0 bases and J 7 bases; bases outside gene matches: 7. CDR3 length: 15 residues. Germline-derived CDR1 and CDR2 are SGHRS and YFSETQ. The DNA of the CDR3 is TGCGCCAGCAGCTTGGGGCTAGCGGGAGTCGGAGAGCAGTACTTC. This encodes CASSLGLAGVGEQYF. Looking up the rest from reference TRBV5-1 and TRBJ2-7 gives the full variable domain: KAGVTQTPRYLIKTRGQQVTLSCSPISGHRSVSWYQQTPGQGLQFLFEYFSETQRNKGNFPGRFSGRQFSNSRSEMNVSTLELGDSALYLCASSLGLAGVGEQYFGPGTRLTVT.

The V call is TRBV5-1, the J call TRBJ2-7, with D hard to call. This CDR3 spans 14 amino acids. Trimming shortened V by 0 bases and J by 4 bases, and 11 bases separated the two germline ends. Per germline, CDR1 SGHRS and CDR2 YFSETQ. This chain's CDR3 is CASSLVAGSYEQYF. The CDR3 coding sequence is TGCGCCAGCAGCTTGGTGGCAGGCTCATACGAGCAGTACTTC.

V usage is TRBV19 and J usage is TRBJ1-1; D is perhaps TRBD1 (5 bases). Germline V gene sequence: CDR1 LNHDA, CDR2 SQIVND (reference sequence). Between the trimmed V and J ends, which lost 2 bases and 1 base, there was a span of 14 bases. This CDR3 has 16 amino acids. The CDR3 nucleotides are TGTGCCAGTAGTATACCCCGGGACTGGGGGAACACTGAAGCTTTCTTT. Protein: CASSIPRDWGNTEAFF.